Following are 14 T cell receptor beta chains from one sample sequenced in a study of CD8+CD57+ T cells in acquired aplastic anemia. Genomic DNA constituted the template upon which TCR beta VDJ and CDR3 profiling was performed. TCRdb used MiXCR to reprocess the reads, holding one entry per CDR3 protein. The sample has 200,000 or so distinct CDR3 sequences, under 55% seen once. Before being chosen for sequencing, patients had shown CD8+CD57+ cell expansion by flow cytometry. Source material: sorted CD4+, CD8+, or CD8+CD57+ T cells (not recorded which) from PBMCs. These receptors all stem from a human donor with aplastic anemia.

J is TRBJ1-1 and V is TRBV28, with D perhaps matching TRBD1 (6 bases). With 7 bases removed from V and 2 bases from J, the gap between germline ends came to 14 bases. The CDR3 length is 14 residues. Germline V gene lookup returns CDR1 MDHEN and CDR2 SYDVKM. CDR3 in amino acids: CASTWAGENTEAFF. As DNA, the CDR3 is TGTGCCAGCACATGGGCAGGGGAAAACACTGAAGCTTTCTTT. Full variable domain (outside the CDR3, taken from reference TRBV28 and TRBJ1-1): DVKVTQSSRYLVKRTGEKVFLECVQDMDHENMFWYRQDPGLGLRLIYFSYDVKMKEKGDIPEGYSVSREKKERFSLILESASTNQTSMYLCASTWAGENTEAFFGQGTRLTVV.

This clonotype has ten or more counts. The chain employs TRBV12-3 or TRBV12-4 and TRBJ2-1; TRBD1 might be the D (6 bases). The V gene lost 5 bases and the J gene lost 4 bases, with 9 bases spanning the gap. The CDR3 has 13 amino acids. The CDR3 loop is CASSPTGYNEQFF. For the CDR3, the DNA is TGTGCCAGCAGTCCCACAGGGTACAATGAGCAGTTCTTC.

The chain is built from TRBV5-1 and TRBJ1-1; TRBD1 might be the D (6 bases). V lost 6 bases and J lost 7, with 22 bases in between. This CDR3 spans 15 amino acids. CDR1 and CDR2 (germline): SGHRS, YFSETQ. CDR3 sequence: CASKLRGGSGGEAFF. In nucleotides, the CDR3 is TGCGCCAGCAAACTTAGGGGGGGGTCCGGAGGTGAAGCTTTCTTT.

In its sample, this clonotype was seen a few times. The chain joins TRBV11-2 to TRBJ2-7; 10 bases fit TRBD2. Germline V gene sequence: CDR1 SGHAT, CDR2 FQNNGV. The CDR3 length is 14 residues. V lost 5 bases, J lost 3 bases, and 4 bases stayed unmatched. Here the CDR3 reads CASSTGLANYEQYF. Here the CDR3 DNA reads TGTGCCAGCAGCACGGGACTAGCGAACTACGAGCAGTACTTC.

This rearrangement joins TRBV20-1 to TRBJ2-7; D uncertain. The CDR3 totals 13 residues. The germline V gene has CDR1 DFQATT and CDR2 SNEGSKA (reference sequence). V shed 4 bases and J shed 1 base, with 11 bases lying between them. The DNA of the CDR3 is TGCAGTGCTAACACGGGTAGATCCTACGAGCAGTACTTC. Translated: CSANTGRSYEQYF.

This clonotype came up many times. The chain carries TRBV2 and TRBJ2-7; a possible D gene is TRBD1 (7 bases). In germline, CDR1 is SNHLY, CDR2 FYNNEI. Trimming shortened V by 5 bases and J by 4 bases, and 18 bases separated the two germline ends. The CDR3 runs 15 residues. The CDR3, as DNA: TGTGCCAGCAGTATAGGAGGGGGCCTTAATTACGAGCAGTACTTC. Encoded protein: CASSIGGGLNYEQYF.

The J gene is TRBJ1-4, the V gene TRBV4-3, with unresolved D. The V gene's germline CDR1 is LGHNA and CDR2 YSLEER. Trimming removed 1 base from V and 12 bases from J, with 18 bases in between. This CDR3 spans 15 amino acids. This CDR3 reads CASSQGQGWRVQLFF. DNA of the CDR3: TGCGCCAGCAGCCAAGGACAAGGGTGGCGGGTCCAACTGTTTTTT.

Turning to this clonotype: Possible read error: a much larger clone is one base away. V gene TRBV2 combines with J gene TRBJ2-4; D might be TRBD2 (6 bases). Trimming stripped 5 bases from V and 2 bases from J, with 13 bases between. Germline assignment: CDR1 SNHLY and CDR2 FYNNEI. This CDR3 is 15 amino acids long. Here the CDR3 DNA reads TGTGCCAGCAGTCGGCAGGGAGGTTCCAAAAACATTCAGTACTTC. This codes for CASSRQGGSKNIQYF.

The chain joins TRBV11-2 to TRBJ2-7; 10 bases match TRBD1. Unmatched junction bases numbered 6, after V lost 5 bases and J lost 2 bases. Germline CDR1 and CDR2: SGHAT and FQNNGV. The CDR3 has 15 amino acids. This CDR3 reads CASSPGQGFTYEQYF. The CDR3 DNA is TGTGCCAGCAGCCCGGGACAGGGGTTCACCTACGAGCAGTACTTC.

The chain couples TRBV10-1 to TRBJ2-7; TRBD1 might be the D (6 bases). The V gene's germline CDR1 is WNHNN and CDR2 SYGVQD (reference sequence). V shed 6 bases and J shed 4 bases, with 10 bases lying between them. This CDR3 has 12 amino acids. The DNA for the CDR3 is TGCGCCAGCAGGATAACAGGGTACGAGCAGTACTTC. Translation: CASRITGYEQYF.

V and J are TRBV29-1 and TRBJ2-5; no clear D gene. V was clipped by 6 bases and J by 4 bases, with 12 bases between them. The CDR3 contains 12 residues. Germline V lookup: CDR1 SQVTM, CDR2 ANQGSEA. The CDR3 reads CSVLRGRETQYF. CDR3 bases: TGCAGCGTGCTCCGTGGTCGAGAGACCCAGTACTTC.

J is TRBJ2-5 and V is TRBV9, with 12 bases that match TRBD2. Trimming cost V 9 bases and J 2 bases; bases outside gene matches: 11. From germline, CDR1 is SGDLS and CDR2 YYNGEE. There are 16 residues in the CDR3. In nucleotides, the CDR3 is TGTGCCACCAGTGCCCACCTAGCGGGGGGGCAAGAGACCCAGTACTTC. It translates to CATSAHLAGGQETQYF.

The chain joins TRBV29-1 to TRBJ2-7; 9 nucleotides match TRBD1. After removal of 7 bases from V and 4 bases from J, the junction contained 5 bases not matched to a gene. Germline V CDR1 and CDR2: SQVTM, ANQGSEA. The CDR3 spans 12 residues. The CDR3 sequence is CSARTGVYEQYF. The DNA for the CDR3 is TGCAGCGCAAGGACAGGGGTATACGAGCAGTACTTC.

On this clonotype: A much larger clonotype is one base distant, so this may be a read error. The V call is TRBV10-1, the J call TRBJ2-5; D is undetermined. Germline V CDR1 and CDR2: WNHNN, SYGVQD (reference sequence). CDR3 size: 13 residues. The CDR3 DNA reads as TGCGCCAGCAGCTTGTCGCCAGAAGAGACCCAGTGCTTC. It yields the protein CASSLSPEETQCF.